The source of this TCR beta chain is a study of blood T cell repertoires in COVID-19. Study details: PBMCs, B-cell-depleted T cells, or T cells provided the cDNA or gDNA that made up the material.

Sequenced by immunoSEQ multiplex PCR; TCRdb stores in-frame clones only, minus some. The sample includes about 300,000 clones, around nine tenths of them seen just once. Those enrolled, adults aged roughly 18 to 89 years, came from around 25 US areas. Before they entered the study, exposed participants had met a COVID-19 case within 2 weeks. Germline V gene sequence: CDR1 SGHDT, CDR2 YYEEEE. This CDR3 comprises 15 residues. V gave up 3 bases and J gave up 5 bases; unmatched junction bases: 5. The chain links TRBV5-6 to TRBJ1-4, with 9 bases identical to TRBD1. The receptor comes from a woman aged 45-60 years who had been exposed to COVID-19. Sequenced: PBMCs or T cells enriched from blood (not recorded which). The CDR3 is CASSSKTGGNEKLFF. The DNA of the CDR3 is TGTGCCAGCAGCTCGAAGACAGGGGGGAATGAAAAACTGTTTTTT.